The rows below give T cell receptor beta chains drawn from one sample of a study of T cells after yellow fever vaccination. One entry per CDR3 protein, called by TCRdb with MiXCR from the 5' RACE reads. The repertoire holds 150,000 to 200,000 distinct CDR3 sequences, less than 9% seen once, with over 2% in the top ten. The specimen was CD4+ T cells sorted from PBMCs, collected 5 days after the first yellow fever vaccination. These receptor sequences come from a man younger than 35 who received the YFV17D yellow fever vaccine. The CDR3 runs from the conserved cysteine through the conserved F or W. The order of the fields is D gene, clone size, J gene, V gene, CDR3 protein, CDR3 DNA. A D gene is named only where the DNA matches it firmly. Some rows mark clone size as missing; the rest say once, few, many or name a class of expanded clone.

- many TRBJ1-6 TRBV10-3 CAISVNNSPLHF TGTGCCATCAGTGTCAACAATTCACCCCTCCACTTT
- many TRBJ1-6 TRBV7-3 CASSPTMRDLALHF TGTGCCAGCAGCCCTACTATGAGGGACCTTGCCCTCCACTTT
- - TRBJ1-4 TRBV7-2 CASSPGNEKLFF TGTGCCAGCAGCCCAGGGAATGAAAAACTGTTTTTT
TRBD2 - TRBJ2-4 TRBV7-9 CASRGRTSGDKNIQYF TGTGCCAGCAGAGGTAGGACTAGCGGAGACAAAAACATTCAGTACTTC
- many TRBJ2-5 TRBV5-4 CASSSRETQYF TGTGCCAGCAGCTCACGAGAGACCCAGTACTTC
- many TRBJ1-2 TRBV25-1 CASRQTNYGYTF TGTGCCAGCAGACAGACCAACTATGGCTACACCTTC
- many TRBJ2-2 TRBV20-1 CSASPGSGELFF TGCAGTGCTAGTCCCGGGTCCGGGGAGCTGTTTTTT
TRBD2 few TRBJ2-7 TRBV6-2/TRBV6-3 CASTPRLAGRQYF TGTGCCAGCACCCCGCGGCTAGCGGGGCGGCAGTACTTC
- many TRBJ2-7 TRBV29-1 CSVEVVGGGGNEQYF TGCAGCGTTGAAGTGGTAGGTGGTGGGGGTAACGAGCAGTACTTC
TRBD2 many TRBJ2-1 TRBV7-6 CASSPRQLAGFYNEQFF TGTGCCAGCAGCCCAAGACAACTAGCGGGATTCTACAATGAGCAGTTCTTC
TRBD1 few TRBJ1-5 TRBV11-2 CASSWTGDNQPQHF TGTGCCAGCAGCTGGACAGGGGACAATCAGCCCCAGCATTTT
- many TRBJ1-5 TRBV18 CASSPSQSNQPQHF TGTGCCAGCTCACCGAGTCAGTCCAATCAGCCCCAGCATTTT
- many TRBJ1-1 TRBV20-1 CSARPGNTEAFF TGCAGTGCTAGGCCGGGGAACACTGAAGCTTTCTTT
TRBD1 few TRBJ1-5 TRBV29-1 CSVAGGNNQPQHF TGCAGCGTTGCAGGGGGCAACAATCAGCCCCAGCATTTT
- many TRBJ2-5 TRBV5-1 CASSLVETQYF TGTGCCAGCAGTTTGGTCGAGACCCAGTACTTC
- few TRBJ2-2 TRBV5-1 CATRRGEGTGELFF TGCGCCACAAGGCGGGGAGAGGGCACCGGGGAGCTGTTTTTT
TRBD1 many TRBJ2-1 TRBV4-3 CASSQLAGTGGLNEQFF TGCGCCAGCAGCCAACTCGCCGGGACAGGGGGCCTTAATGAGCAGTTCTTC